Each of the 25 T cell receptor beta chains below was sequenced from the same sample in a study of blood T cell repertoires in COVID-19. Generated by immunoSEQ multiplex PCR, the TCRdb table keeps only in-frame clones and is missing some. The repertoire holds roughly 170,000 clones, with around 87% as singletons. The sequenced sample was peripheral blood. The origin of the receptors is a middle-aged man with active or convalescent COVID-19.

CDR3 sequence (DNA): TGTGCCAGCAGCTCGCCCGGGAGGAGCGATGAGCAGTACTTC. It yields the protein CASSSPGRSDEQYF. The V and J genes are TRBV3-1 (or the pseudogene TRBV3-2) and TRBJ2-7; TRBD2 agrees at 7 bases. Unmatched junction bases numbered 11, after V lost 5 bases and J lost 7 bases. This CDR3 contains 14 residues. CDR1 is LGHDT and CDR2 is YNNKEL in the germline V gene (reference sequence).

This chain links TRBV28 with TRBJ1-6; 8 bases match TRBD1. Per germline, CDR1 MDHEN and CDR2 SYDVKM. The CDR3 length is 15 residues. Trimming at V came to 5 bases and at J to 6 bases, leaving 6 bases not matched to a gene. CDR3 bases: TGTGCCAGCAGTCCCGCACAGGGGGGTAATTCACCCCTCCACTTT. Protein: CASSPAQGGNSPLHF.

This chain connects TRBV5-1 to TRBJ2-1, with 7 bases matching TRBD1. Unmatched junction bases numbered 6, after V lost 0 bases and J lost 6 bases. CDR3 size: 15 residues. From germline, CDR1 is SGHRS and CDR2 YFSETQ. The CDR3 DNA reads TGCGCCAGCAGCTTGGACCGACAGGGAATCAATGAGCAGTTCTTC. Its translation: CASSLDRQGINEQFF.

V gene TRBV27 combines with J gene TRBJ2-1; no reliable D call. The V end was cut by 3 bases, the J end by 0 bases, with 6 bases between. CDR1 is MNHEY and CDR2 is SMNVEV in the germline V gene (reference sequence). CDR3 length: 14 amino acids. Here the CDR3 reads CASSFAGSYNEQFF. The CDR3 region has the DNA TGTGCCAGCAGTTTCGCAGGCTCCTACAATGAGCAGTTCTTC.

The CDR3 sequence is CASSPSGGAGTQYF. In DNA form, the CDR3 reads TGCGCCAGCAGCCCCAGCGGGGGGGCCGGGACCCAGTACTTC. The gene calls are TRBV5-1 and TRBJ2-5; TRBD2 aligns across 10 bases. V lost 4 bases to trimming and J lost 7 bases; unmatched junction nucleotides: 7. The CDR3 spans 14 residues. Germline V CDR1 and CDR2: SGHRS, YFSETQ.

The table lists this clone with a count of one. The rearrangement joins TRBV12-3 or TRBV12-4 to TRBJ2-5, with D perhaps matching TRBD1 (6 bases). The CDR3 covers 13 residues. With 1 base removed from V and 7 bases from J, the gap between germline ends came to 10 bases. The CDR3 nucleotides are TGTGCCAGCAGTTTAGGGGGGCAGGGGACCCAGTACTTC. Its translation: CASSLGGQGTQYF.

The gene calls are TRBV3-1 (or the pseudogene TRBV3-2) and TRBJ1-1, with D perhaps matching TRBD1 (6 bases). There are 16 residues in the CDR3. V lost 2 bases and J lost 2, with 15 bases in between. Germline values: CDR1 LGHDT, CDR2 YNNKEL (reference sequence). CDR3 sequence: CASSQIAGHRNTEAFF. CDR3 coding DNA: TGTGCCAGCAGCCAAATAGCGGGACATAGAAACACTGAAGCTTTCTTT.

This clone was seen only once. The V gene is TRBV7-3, the J gene TRBJ2-3; 10 bases agree with TRBD1. The V and J ends lost 5 bases and 4 bases, in that order; junction bases with no gene match: 6. The CDR3 has 15 amino acids. Germline V gene lookup returns CDR1 SGHTA and CDR2 FQGTGA. For the CDR3, the DNA is TGTGCCAGCAGCCGGGACAGGGGAGCTTCAGATACGCAGTATTTT. Translated: CASSRDRGASDTQYF. Full variable domain (remainder filled in from reference TRBV7-3 and TRBJ2-3): GAGVSQTPSNKVTEKGKYVELRCDPISGHTALYWYRQSLGQGPEFLIYFQGTGAADDSGLPNDRFFAVRPEGSVSTLKIQRTERGDSAVYLCASSRDRGASDTQYFGPGTRLTVL.

The chain recombines TRBV27 with TRBJ2-7; D is undetermined. V lost 2 bases, J lost 0 bases, and 8 bases lay in between. The CDR3 totals 14 residues. CDR1 is MNHEY, CDR2 SMNVEV, per germline (reference sequence). This CDR3 is CASSLLYSSYEQYF. The CDR3, as DNA: TGTGCCAGCAGTTTACTTTACAGCTCCTACGAGCAGTACTTC.

This clone was counted a few times. This chain joins TRBV30 and TRBJ1-2; D is unresolved. The V gene's germline CDR1 is GTSNPN and CDR2 SVGIG (reference sequence). Deletions cut 3 bases from V and 7 bases from J, with 21 bases between. The CDR3 is 15 residues long. The CDR3 bases are TGTGCCTGGAGGAGTAGGTCTCCGGCGGTATTTGGCTACACCTTC. This translates into CAWRSRSPAVFGYTF.

The chain links TRBV3-1 (or the pseudogene TRBV3-2) to TRBJ1-5, with 7 bases aligning to TRBD1. Germline loops: CDR1 LGHDT, CDR2 YNNKEL (reference sequence). There are 18 residues in the CDR3. Trimming cost V 0 bases and J 10 bases; bases outside gene matches: 18. In nucleotides, the CDR3 is TGTGCCAGCAGCCAAGATTTCGGCCCGGGACAGATAAATATACCCCAGCATTTT. This encodes CASSQDFGPGQINIPQHF.

Concerning this clone: In the same sample, other DNA sequences code for this CDR3. The chain has TRBV28 and TRBJ1-2; tentative D call: TRBD1 (6 bases). CDR3 length: 13 residues. V was shortened by 2 bases and J by 5 bases, with 9 bases between the two germline ends. Germline V lookup: CDR1 MDHEN, CDR2 SYDVKM. CDR3 protein: CASSLGQGYGYTF. The DNA of the CDR3 is TGTGCCAGCAGTTTAGGTCAGGGGTATGGCTACACCTTC.

The table lists this clone with a count of one. CDR3 in DNA: TGTGCCAGCAGTTCCTCCCCCCGGGGGGCTCAGCCCCAGCATTTT. Its translation: CASSSSPRGAQPQHF. This chain links TRBV27 with TRBJ1-5; weak D call: TRBD1 (6 bases). V lost 4 bases and J lost 6, with 16 bases in between. The CDR3 sequence is 15 residues long. The V gene's germline CDR1 is MNHEY and CDR2 SMNVEV (reference sequence).

V is TRBV28 and J is TRBJ2-3; TRBD1 might be the D (5 bases). The CDR3 is made up of 15 amino acids. From germline, CDR1 is MDHEN and CDR2 SYDVKM. V was pared by 4 bases and J by 0 bases, with 11 bases between. The CDR3, as DNA: TGTGCCAGCAGTTCTGGGGCCTTTAGCACAGATACGCAGTATTTT. Residues: CASSSGAFSTDTQYF.

The chain employs TRBV12-3 or TRBV12-4 and TRBJ1-1, with TRBD1 matching over 7 bases. This CDR3 is built from 13 residues. The J segment lost 7 bases and the V segment lost 2 bases, leaving 4 bases of the junction unmatched. The CDR3 DNA follows: TGTGCCAGCAGTTTACGACAGGGCGGTGAAGCTTTCTTT. Its protein product is CASSLRQGGEAFF.

In its sample, this clone was seen once. This chain links TRBV11-3 with TRBJ1-3, with D perhaps TRBD1 (5 bases). The CDR3 is made up of 15 amino acids. V lost 5 bases and J 4 bases, leaving 15 bases between the germline ends. CDR1 and CDR2 (germline): SGHNT, YENEEA. This CDR3 reads CASSGGVQRGNTIYF. The CDR3, as DNA: TGTGCCAGCAGCGGGGGGGTCCAGCGAGGAAACACCATATATTTT.

V usage is TRBV2 and J usage is TRBJ1-5; D not certain. CDR1 SNHLY and CDR2 FYNNEI come from the germline V gene. The CDR3 runs 14 residues. The germline V and J ends were trimmed by 4 bases and 4 bases, with 11 bases remaining between them. Here the CDR3 reads CASSGVSGNQPQHF. CDR3 DNA sequence: TGTGCCAGCAGTGGAGTTTCGGGGAATCAGCCCCAGCATTTT.

A few counts support this clone. V and J are TRBV11-2 and TRBJ1-6; TRBD1 matches at 7 bases. With V trimmed by 2 bases and J by 8 bases, 6 bases remained unmatched. Germline CDR1 reads SGHAT; CDR2 reads FQNNGV. This CDR3 region has 15 residues. CDR3 in amino acids: CASSLREGGHSPLHF. The CDR3 coding sequence is TGTGCCAGCAGCTTAAGAGAAGGGGGCCATTCACCCCTCCACTTT.

J is TRBJ2-3 and V is TRBV27, with 15 bases lining up with TRBD2. With 5 bases clipped from V and 4 bases from J, the junction kept 16 bases outside the gene matches. The V gene's germline CDR1 is MNHEY and CDR2 SMNVEV (reference sequence). CDR3 length equals 20 residues. The CDR3 coding sequence is TGTGCCAGCAGTCCGAGCCTAGGACTAGCGGGGGGGCCGGGCGCAGATACGCAGTATTTT. Its translation is CASSPSLGLAGGPGADTQYF.

CDR3 DNA sequence: TGTGCCAGCAGCCAATTGGGGCGGGGGGGCTCCTACAATGAGCAGTTCTTC. This translates into CASSQLGRGGSYNEQFF. This chain connects TRBV7-2 to TRBJ2-1, with TRBD2 matching 9 bases. CDR1 and CDR2 (germline): SGHTA, FQGNSA. V lost 5 bases and J lost 0; bases outside the gene matches: 8. This CDR3 comprises 17 residues.

The chain carries TRBV7-3 and TRBJ1-2; 7 positions match TRBD1. The CDR3 runs to 15 residues. V gave up 5 bases and J gave up 5 bases; unmatched junction bases: 11. Germline V CDR1 and CDR2: SGHTA, FQGTGA. The CDR3 DNA sequence: TGTGCCAGCAGCGCTACCACAGGGGACGGGTATGGCTACACCTTC. Translating gives CASSATTGDGYGYTF.

The chain combines TRBV2 with TRBJ1-2; possibly TRBD1 for D (5 bases). Trimming stripped 3 bases from V and 1 base from J, with 9 bases between. The CDR3 is 14 residues long. CDR1 and CDR2 (germline): SNHLY, FYNNEI. As DNA, the CDR3 is TGTGCCAGCAGTGACGGGGGTATTAACTATGGCTACACCTTC. As protein: CASSDGGINYGYTF.

The V call is TRBV10-3, the J call TRBJ2-5; 7 bases are a match to TRBD1. Germline lookup yields CDR1 ENHRY and CDR2 SYGVKD. The junction had 10 bases not matched to a gene; V was cut back by 10 bases and J by 2 bases. CDR3 length equals 14 residues. CDR3 nucleotide sequence: TGTGCCACCACGGAAGGGGGCTGGCAAGAGACCCAGTACTTC. Protein: CATTEGGWQETQYF.

V gene TRBV10-2 combines with J gene TRBJ1-5, with D uncertain. Trimming took off 3 bases at V and 11 bases at J, with 17 bases between the two ends. The CDR3 loop spans 14 amino acids. CDR1 and CDR2 from the germline V gene are WSHSY and SAAADI. The CDR3 DNA follows: TGCGCCAGCAGTGACCGACGGCGTTCGGCGGCCCAGCATTTT. Translation gives CASSDRRRSAAQHF.

The chain recombines TRBV6-6 with TRBJ1-1; unclear D gene. CDR3 length: 12 residues. V was shortened by 2 bases and J by 4 bases, with 5 bases between the two germline ends. Germline V gene lookup returns CDR1 MNHNY and CDR2 SVGAGI (reference sequence). The CDR3 region is CASSYTPTEAFF. Written as DNA, the CDR3 is TGTGCCAGCAGTTACACTCCCACTGAAGCTTTCTTT.